The entry that follows covers one T cell receptor beta chain sequence. These data belong to a study of cytomegalovirus exposure and HLA in healthy donors. This CDR3 region has 16 residues. With 1 base clipped from V and 4 bases from J, the junction kept 4 bases outside the gene matches. The V gene's germline CDR1 is SGDLS and CDR2 YYNGEE. The repertoire was sequenced with immunoSEQ multiplex PCR; TCRdb's copy has only in-frame clones and lacks some. The sample includes more than 95,000 clones, over 90% seen only once; the top ten take approximately 1.2%. The gene calls are TRBV9 and TRBJ1-4, with 10 bases lining up with TRBD1. The TCR originated in a woman younger than 35 in good health and CMV-seronegative. The sequencing input was PBMCs. CDR3 nucleotide sequence: TGTGCCAGCAGCGTACGCTGGGACAGGGGTAATGAAAAACTGTTTTTT. This sequence encodes CASSVRWDRGNEKLFF.